This T cell receptor beta chain was identified during a study of T cell changes during pregnancy in multiple sclerosis. Clones were sequenced by immunoSEQ multiplex PCR, and TCRdb holds only the in-frame ones, with some missing. The repertoire holds about 21,000 clones, with around 93% as singletons. This CDR3 has 14 residues. This chain joins TRBV21-1 and TRBJ2-7; the D call TRBD2 from the table was never checked on the DNA. TRBV21-1 is assigned pseudogene status. The receptor's source is a female donor with multiple sclerosis, enrolled in a pregnancy study. Sequencing used CD4+ T cells from peripheral blood mononuclear cells, obtained in the third trimester of pregnancy. In DNA, the CDR3 is TGTGCCAGCAGCAAAGGTCCCGGACTTTACGAGCAGTACTTC. This gives the protein CASSKGPGLYEQYF.